The 25 T cell receptor beta chains in this list originate from one sample, sequenced in a study of vaccination and CD4 T cells after COVID-19. Documented treatment: roughly ten-day PBMC culture with coronavirus spike peptide pools or control peptides (ViraFEST assay). The Oncomine TCR Beta short-read assay was applied to DNA of cultured CD4+ T cells. From the PCR reads, TCRdb called clonotypes with MiXCR, one entry per CDR3 protein. Of under 25,000 distinct CDR3 sequences in the sample, about 56% were seen once. These TCRs' antigens remain unknown. Sequences were obtained from CD4+ T cells from blood, cultured in vitro. Receptors were obtained from a human donor who had recovered from COVID-19.

The rearrangement joins TRBV28 to TRBJ2-1; possible D gene TRBD2, 6 bases. The CDR3 spans 16 residues. Trimming pared 0 bases from V and 3 bases from J, leaving 12 bases between. CDR1 is MDHEN and CDR2 is SYDVKM in the germline V gene. In DNA, the CDR3 is TGTGCCAGCAGTTTATGGTCCGGGGGAGACTACAATGAGCAGTTCTTC. Its protein product is CASSLWSGGDYNEQFF. The full variable domain, completed using reference TRBV28 and TRBJ2-1, is DVKVTQSSRYLVKRTGEKVFLECVQDMDHENMFWYRQDPGLGLRLIYFSYDVKMKEKGDIPEGYSVSREKKERFSLILESASTNQTSMYLCASSLWSGGDYNEQFFGPGTRLTVL.

This clonotype occurred a few times. The chain has TRBV7-2 and TRBJ1-6; D might be TRBD1 (6 bases). Trimming removed 8 bases at V and 10 bases at J, with 30 bases between. Germline V gene sequence: CDR1 SGHTA, CDR2 FQGNSA. CDR3 length equals 18 residues. The CDR3 DNA sequence: TGTGCCAGCTCCTTAAGAGTTACCCCGGGGCGCGGGGGCTCACCCCTCCACTTT. Protein product: CASSLRVTPGRGGSPLHF.

The chain recombines TRBV6-1 with TRBJ2-5; 8 positions match TRBD1. Germline-derived CDR1 and CDR2 are MNHNS and SASEGT. With 10 bases clipped from V and 4 bases from J, the junction kept 11 bases outside the gene matches. The CDR3 runs to 14 residues. In nucleotides, the CDR3 is TGTGCCACCCCGGGGGCACAGGGGGTAGAGACCCAGTACTTC. This codes for CATPGAQGVETQYF.

A word on this clonotype: Mismatch with germline at one junction end may stem from a read error. This chain links TRBV25-1 with TRBJ1-2; a possible D gene is TRBD1 (5 bases). This CDR3 region has 15 residues. Germline CDR1 is MGHDK and CDR2 is SYGVNS. CDR3 coding DNA: TGTGTCAGCAGTTCACACCTGGGGGGTGGCTATGGCTACACCTTC. Residues: CVSSSHLGGGYGYTF.

DNA for the CDR3: TGTGCCCGACGGACTCGAAAAGGGACCTACGAGCAGTACTTC. This codes for CARRTRKGTYEQYF. The rearrangement joins TRBV6-1 to TRBJ2-7, with D perhaps matching TRBD2 (5 bases). V dropped 11 bases and J dropped 2 bases, with 19 bases sitting between them. Germline V gives CDR1 MNHNS, CDR2 SASEGT. The CDR3 has 14 residues.

In the case of this clonotype: The conserved phenylalanine or tryptophan normally closing the CDR3 is absent here, so this likely arose from a read error. The V and J genes are TRBV24-1 and TRBJ1-1; no reliable D call. Germline V lookup: CDR1 KGHDR, CDR2 SFDVKD. The CDR3 is 13 amino acids. Trimming stripped 5 bases from V and 0 bases from J, with 6 bases between. The CDR3 reads CATSAAVNTEAFL. In DNA form, the CDR3 reads TGTGCCACCAGTGCGGCGGTGAACACTGAAGCTTTCTTG.

This chain connects TRBV10-2 to TRBJ1-3; D is ambiguous. Germline lookup yields CDR1 WSHSY and CDR2 SAAADI. The CDR3 spans 12 residues. The V end was cut by 10 bases, the J end by 2 bases, with 9 bases between. DNA of the CDR3: TGCGCCACCCGCACTCCTGGAAACACCATATATTTT. Protein: CATRTPGNTIYF.

This clonotype showed up just a few times. The chain employs TRBV11-2 and TRBJ2-1; D gene ambiguous. The V and J ends lost 5 bases and 0 bases respectively, with 8 bases between them. CDR3 length: 14 residues. Germline V gives CDR1 SGHAT, CDR2 FQNNGV. CDR3 nucleotide sequence: TGTGCCAGCAGCCCCCTTCGCTCCTACAATGAGCAGTTCTTC. Protein product: CASSPLRSYNEQFF.

The chain couples TRBV28 to TRBJ1-2, with D unresolved. V dropped 7 bases and J dropped 5 bases, with 11 bases sitting between them. Germline loops: CDR1 MDHEN, CDR2 SYDVKM. This CDR3 is built from 12 residues. This CDR3 is CASTLMGYGYTF. CDR3 bases: TGTGCCAGCACCCTAATGGGTTATGGCTACACCTTC.

The chain combines TRBV19 with TRBJ1-1, with TRBD1 matching over 10 bases. J lost 5 bases, V lost 7 bases, and 7 bases had no gene match. Germline values: CDR1 LNHDA, CDR2 SQIVND (reference sequence). The CDR3 is 14 amino acids. DNA of the CDR3: TGTGCCAGTAAGGGCGGGACAGGGGTGACTGAAGCTTTCTTT. It yields the protein CASKGGTGVTEAFF.

The chain couples TRBV6-2 or TRBV6-3 to TRBJ2-5; no firm D call. This CDR3 is built from 12 residues. V was cut by 8 bases and J by 4 bases, with 11 bases left in between. Looked up from germline, CDR1 is MNHEY and CDR2 is SVGEGT. For the CDR3, the DNA is TGTGCCAGCTCCCACCGTCCAGAGACCCAGTACTTC. This sequence encodes CASSHRPETQYF.

The chain recombines TRBV9 with TRBJ2-1; 7 bases are a match to TRBD2. The CDR3 extends over 16 amino acids. Trimming removed 0 bases from V and 0 bases from J; junction bases left unmatched: 3. The germline CDR1 and CDR2 sequences are SGDLS and YYNGEE. The CDR3: CASSVALAASYNEQFF. CDR3 coding DNA: TGTGCCAGCAGCGTAGCTCTAGCGGCCTCCTACAATGAGCAGTTCTTC. Together with reference TRBV9 and TRBJ2-1, the CDR3 gives the full variable domain: DSGVTQTPKHLITATGQRVTLRCSPRSGDLSVYWYQQSLDQGLQFLIQYYNGEERAKGNILERFSAQQFPDLHSELNLSSLELGDSALYFCASSVALAASYNEQFFGPGTRLTVL.

This chain connects TRBV11-3 to TRBJ2-2, with D hard to call. V was clipped by 5 bases and J by 6 bases, with 13 bases between them. The CDR3 runs 14 residues. Germline CDR1 and CDR2: SGHNT and YENEEA. Here the CDR3 reads CASSTRLLAGELFF. As DNA, the CDR3 is TGTGCCAGCAGCACCCGTTTGTTAGCCGGGGAGCTGTTTTTT.

This clonotype has only a few counts. The gene calls are TRBV5-1 and TRBJ2-2; 8 nucleotides align to TRBD2. The V segment lost 7 bases and the J segment 0 bases; nucleotides outside the gene matches: 2. This CDR3 comprises 14 residues. Germline V CDR1 and CDR2: SGHRS, YFSETQ. The CDR3 nucleotides are TGCGCCAGCGGTAGCGGGACGAACACCGGGGAGCTGTTTTTT. The encoded protein is CASGSGTNTGELFF.

J is TRBJ1-5 and V is TRBV7-8, with D possibly being TRBD1 (6 bases). This CDR3 contains 14 residues. Trimming stripped 2 bases from V and 7 bases from J, with 12 bases between. Germline CDR1 is SGHVS and CDR2 is FQNEAQ. CDR3 amino acids: CASSLKQGEQPQHF. CDR3 DNA sequence: TGTGCCAGCAGCTTAAAACAGGGTGAGCAGCCCCAGCATTTT.

In this sample, this clonotype turned up a few times. The V gene is TRBV19, the J gene TRBJ1-5; D unresolved. This CDR3 is built from 15 residues. Germline CDR1 LNHDA, CDR2 SQIVND (reference sequence). The ends were cut back, 2 bases at V and 7 bases at J, with 15 bases in the middle. CDR3 coding DNA: TGTGCCAGTAGTATAAGGCCAGTCGGAGAGCAGCCCCAGCATTTT. This codes for CASSIRPVGEQPQHF.

The rearrangement uses TRBV7-3 and TRBJ1-1; no firm D call. This CDR3 has 13 residues. Germline values: CDR1 SGHTA, CDR2 FQGTGA. V was trimmed by 5 bases and J by 4 bases, leaving 11 bases between them. The CDR3 DNA sequence: TGTGCCAGCAGCCTCGGGGTGGCCACTGAAGCTTTCTTT. This sequence encodes CASSLGVATEAFF.

The V call is TRBV10-3, the J call TRBJ1-3, with 8 bases matching TRBD1. Germline CDR1 ENHRY, CDR2 SYGVKD. The CDR3 loop spans 15 amino acids. V gave up 6 bases and J gave up 2 bases; unmatched junction bases: 6. The CDR3 here is CAIREGQGPGNTIYF. The CDR3 nucleotides are TGTGCCATCAGGGAAGGACAGGGACCTGGAAACACCATATATTTT.

The chain uses TRBV2 and TRBJ1-4; 7 bases are shared with TRBD1. Trimming cost V 4 bases and J 6 bases; bases outside gene matches: 5. CDR1 and CDR2 from the germline V gene are SNHLY and FYNNEI. This CDR3 spans 14 amino acids. The CDR3 reads CASSVAGGDEKLFF. The CDR3 DNA sequence: TGTGCCAGCAGTGTCGCAGGGGGGGATGAAAAACTGTTTTTT.

The chain is built from TRBV10-1 and TRBJ1-2; D not resolved. V was trimmed by 5 bases and J by 2 bases, leaving 12 bases between them. Germline V gene sequence: CDR1 WNHNN, CDR2 SYGVQD (reference sequence). The CDR3 covers 14 residues. The CDR3 reads CASSTAGFNYGYTF. As DNA, the CDR3 is TGCGCCAGCAGTACGGCGGGGTTCAACTATGGCTACACCTTC.

The chain employs TRBV20-1 and TRBJ1-5, with no clear D. Trimming took 6 bases from V and 4 from J, leaving 10 bases between them. The CDR3 consists of 12 residues. Germline V gives CDR1 DFQATT, CDR2 SNEGSKA (reference sequence). For the CDR3, the DNA is TGCAGTGCCTCGATGAAGAATCAGCCCCAGCATTTT. Residues: CSASMKNQPQHF.

This clonotype was counted only a few times. This CDR3 reads CSASGSNQPQHF. The DNA of the CDR3 is TGCAGTGCTTCGGGATCCAATCAGCCCCAGCATTTT. This chain connects TRBV20-1 to TRBJ1-5, with D unresolved. Trimming removed 5 bases from V and 3 bases from J, with 8 bases in between. In germline, CDR1 is DFQATT, CDR2 SNEGSKA (reference sequence). The CDR3 is 12 residues long.

This sequence joins TRBV7-9 and TRBJ2-3; the D gene could be TRBD1 or TRBD2 (5 bases each). CDR3 length equals 15 residues. The germline V gene has CDR1 SEHNR and CDR2 FQNEAQ (reference sequence). With 5 bases removed from V and 1 base from J, the gap between germline ends came to 13 bases. For the CDR3, the DNA is TGTGCCAGCAGCCAACCGGGACCGGGCACAGATACGCAGTATTTT. Translation: CASSQPGPGTDTQYF.

V gene TRBV6-5 combines with J gene TRBJ1-1; tentative D call: TRBD1 (5 bases). Between the trimmed V and J ends, which lost 0 bases and 5 bases, there was a span of 10 bases. Germline CDR1 is MNHEY and CDR2 is SVGAGI. CDR3 length equals 14 residues. The CDR3 region is CASSYSMGETEAFF. The CDR3 coding sequence is TGTGCCAGCAGTTACTCGATGGGGGAAACTGAAGCTTTCTTT.

This clonotype has a handful of counts. The CDR3 sequence: CASRKRNIHNQPQHF. The DNA of the CDR3 is TGTGCCAGCAGAAAAAGGAACATCCATAATCAGCCCCAGCATTTT. This chain uses TRBV28 with TRBJ1-5; D gene unclear. CDR1 and CDR2 (germline): MDHEN, SYDVKM. CDR3 size: 15 residues. Deletions cut 6 bases from V and 4 bases from J, with 16 bases between.